Listed here are 10 T cell receptor beta chains from one sample, sequenced in a study of blood T cell repertoires in COVID-19. Produced via immunoSEQ multiplex PCR; TCRdb's table is partial and in-frame only. Of about 280,000 clones listed, roughly 80% are singletons. The sequenced sample consisted of PBMCs or T cells enriched from blood (not recorded which). The receptors shown here come from a man aged 40-49 years who had been exposed to COVID-19.

The gene calls are TRBV3-1 (or the pseudogene TRBV3-2) and TRBJ2-7, with TRBD2 identical over 8 bases. In germline, CDR1 is LGHDT, CDR2 YNNKEL (reference sequence). After removal of 0 bases from V and 2 bases from J, the junction contained 6 bases not matched to a gene. CDR3 size: 16 residues. CDR3 nucleotides: TGTGCCAGCAGCCAAGATCCTAGCGGGTATACCTACGAGCAGTACTTC. It specifies CASSQDPSGYTYEQYF.

The V call is TRBV6-5, the J call TRBJ2-7; maybe TRBD1 (7 bases). The CDR3 spans 13 residues. V gave up 11 bases and J gave up 6 bases, with 20 bases separating them. CDR1 MNHEY and CDR2 SVGAGI come from the germline V gene. CDR3 in DNA: TGTGCCTCCTCGGAGGGGGCCCGACTCGAGCAGTACTTC. Protein product: CASSEGARLEQYF.

CDR3 bases: TGTGCCACTACGACAGGGGAAGGGGCCAACGTCCTGACTTTC. Amino acids: CATTTGEGANVLTF. The chain combines TRBV19 with TRBJ2-6; 8 nucleotides agree with TRBD1. Germline values: CDR1 LNHDA, CDR2 SQIVND (reference sequence). The CDR3 is 14 residues long. After removal of 10 bases from V and 4 bases from J, the junction contained 6 bases not matched to a gene.

In this sample, this clone turned up a few times. The chain is built from TRBV10-1 and TRBJ2-1; 9 bases align to TRBD1. V was clipped by 10 bases and J by 0 bases; unmatched bases: 13. The CDR3 is made up of 17 amino acids. Germline V lookup: CDR1 WNHNN, CDR2 SYGVQD (reference sequence). The CDR3 sequence is CATGTGPLTSSYNEQFF. The CDR3 nucleotides are TGCGCCACGGGGACAGGGCCGTTAACGAGCTCCTACAATGAGCAGTTCTTC.

The chain has TRBV19 and TRBJ2-2; 7 bases align to TRBD2. V lost 6 bases and J lost 0; bases outside the gene matches: 4. Germline V gene data show CDR1 as LNHDA and CDR2 as SQIVND (reference sequence). The CDR3 length is 15 residues. Here the CDR3 reads CASRPGLTNTGELFF. The DNA of the CDR3 is TGTGCCAGTAGGCCGGGACTAACGAACACCGGGGAGCTGTTTTTT. The full variable domain, its missing parts supplied by reference TRBV19 and TRBJ2-2, is DGGITQSPKYLFRKEGQNVTLSCEQNLNHDAMYWYRQDPGQGLRLIYYSQIVNDFQKGDIAEGYSVSREKKESFPLTVTSAQKNPTAFYLCASRPGLTNTGELFFGEGSRLTVL.

This clone has at least ten counts. The V gene is TRBV5-4, the J gene TRBJ1-6; maybe TRBD1 (6 bases). V lost 1 base and J lost 5, with 10 bases in between. Germline lookup yields CDR1 SGHNT and CDR2 YYREEE (reference sequence). The CDR3 spans 15 residues. CDR3 nucleotides: TGTGCCAGCAGCTTGTTCGGACAGAATAATTCACCCCTCCACTTT. This encodes CASSLFGQNNSPLHF.

Written as DNA, the CDR3 is TGCAGCGTTGGACAGAATAGCAATCAGCCCCAGCATTTT. Protein: CSVGQNSNQPQHF. The V gene is TRBV29-1, the J gene TRBJ1-5; maybe TRBD1 (5 bases). V lost 4 bases, J lost 0 bases, and 7 bases lay in between. Germline CDR1 reads SQVTM; CDR2 reads ANQGSEA. The length of the CDR3 is 13 residues. The whole variable domain, filled in from reference TRBV29-1 and TRBJ1-5, reads SAVISQKPSRDICQRGTSLTIQCQVDSQVTMMFWYRQQPGQSLTLIATANQGSEATYESGFVIDKFPISRPNLTFSTLTVSNMSPEDSSIYLCSVGQNSNQPQHFGDGTRLSIL.

The gene calls are TRBV19 and TRBJ2-7, with TRBD1 identical over 8 bases. Germline loops: CDR1 LNHDA, CDR2 SQIVND (reference sequence). V lost 5 bases and J lost 5; bases outside the gene matches: 2. The CDR3 is 12 amino acids. CDR3 loop: CASSATGDEQYF. DNA of the CDR3: TGTGCCAGTAGTGCGACAGGGGACGAGCAGTACTTC.

The chain employs TRBV12-5 and TRBJ2-1, with D possibly being TRBD1 (6 bases). CDR1 and CDR2 (germline): LGHNT, FRNRAP. The CDR3 runs to 13 residues. Trimming cost V 7 bases and J 13 bases, with 20 bases left between them. The CDR3 DNA reads as TGTGCTAGTGCCCTACCACCCCCAGGGGCTCAGTTCTTC. This codes for CASALPPPGAQFF.

This rearrangement joins TRBV5-3 to TRBJ2-5; no reliable D call. TRBV5-3 belongs to the ORF category, with a function that is uncertain. With 4 bases removed from V and 7 bases from J, the gap between germline ends came to 8 bases. This CDR3 is built from 11 residues. The CDR3 nucleotides read TGTGCCAGAAGCCACCGGTTGACCCAGTACTTC. Translating gives CARSHRLTQYF.